Listed here are 14 T cell receptor beta chains from one sample, sequenced in a study of CD8 T cells in Susac syndrome. RNA was extracted with the RNeasy kit, and a quantity of roughly 0.5 to 1 ug was reverse transcribed using random hexamers. TCRdb re-called the immunoSEQ multiplex PCR reads with MiXCR, one entry per CDR3 protein. This table has around 200,000 distinct CDR3 sequences, approximately 94% appearing once. The sample comprised CD4+ T cells from PBMCs. The receptors shown here come from a human donor with multiple sclerosis.

The chain links TRBV10-3 to TRBJ2-1, with D unresolved. V shed 11 bases and J shed 7 bases, with 12 bases lying between them. CDR1 is ENHRY and CDR2 is SYGVKD in the germline V gene. This CDR3 region has 11 residues. This CDR3 reads CAASRENEQFF. DNA for the CDR3: TGTGCCGCCTCTAGGGAAAATGAGCAGTTCTTC.

The V and J genes are TRBV6-5 and TRBJ1-6; D uncertain. CDR3 length: 14 residues. The V end was cut by 5 bases, the J end by 7 bases, with 12 bases between. CDR1 MNHEY and CDR2 SVGAGI come from the germline V gene. Written as DNA, the CDR3 is TGTGCCAGCAGTCCTTCGACACCAAATTCACCCCTCCACTTT. As protein: CASSPSTPNSPLHF.

The CDR3 sequence is CASSPRVAQYF. CDR3 nucleotides: TGTGCCAGCAGCCCCAGGGTTGCGCAGTACTTC. The J gene is TRBJ2-7, the V gene TRBV28; D may be TRBD1 (5 bases). This CDR3 contains 11 residues. V lost 6 bases and J lost 9, with 12 bases in between. Germline V CDR1 and CDR2: MDHEN, SYDVKM.

V gene TRBV11-3 combines with J gene TRBJ1-6, with D tentatively TRBD1 (5 bases). Trimming removed 5 bases from V and 10 bases from J, with 12 bases in between. In germline, CDR1 is SGHNT, CDR2 YENEEA. The CDR3 covers 13 residues. The CDR3 DNA reads TGTGCCAGCAGCCCGCCAGGGTTCTCACCCCTCCACTTT. Protein: CASSPPGFSPLHF. The variable domain in full, completed from reference TRBV11-3 and TRBJ1-6, reads EAGVVQSPRYKIIEKKQPVAFWCNPISGHNTLYWYLQNLGQGPELLIRYENEEAVDDSQLPKDRFSAERLKGVDSTLKIQPAELGDSAVYLCASSPPGFSPLHFGNGTRLTVT.

The chain links TRBV30 to TRBJ2-5; 8 bases map to TRBD2. V shed 5 bases, J shed 11 bases, and the junction held 7 bases outside the gene matches. CDR1 and CDR2 from the germline V gene are GTSNPN and SVGIG (reference sequence). This CDR3 contains 11 residues. The DNA for the CDR3 is TGTGCCTGGGGCGGGGGGTTGAATCAGTACTTC. It encodes CAWGGGLNQYF.

The V gene is TRBV30, the J gene TRBJ2-1; D unresolved. The V end lost 4 bases, the J end lost 0 bases, and 4 bases lay between the germline ends. Per the germline V gene, CDR1 is GTSNPN and CDR2 is SVGIG (reference sequence). The CDR3 length is 12 residues. The CDR3 region is CAWTASYNEQFF. The CDR3 DNA reads as TGTGCCTGGACAGCCTCCTACAATGAGCAGTTCTTC.

This sequence joins TRBV12-3 or TRBV12-4 and TRBJ2-3; D is undetermined. The ends were cut back, 4 bases at V and 3 bases at J, with 17 bases in the middle. The CDR3 is 16 residues long. The CDR3 DNA sequence: TGTGCCAGCAGTTCCCCCACGGCGTCTTGGACAGATACGCAGTATTTT. This translates into CASSSPTASWTDTQYF.

Here the CDR3 reads CASSRNRDRGSYEQFF. Here the CDR3 DNA reads TGCGCCAGCAGCAGAAATCGGGACAGGGGATCTTATGAGCAGTTCTTC. The rearrangement links TRBV4-1 to TRBJ2-1; TRBD1 matches 10 bases. Germline lookup yields CDR1 MGHRA and CDR2 YSYEKL. With 5 bases clipped from V and 8 bases from J, the junction kept 12 bases outside the gene matches. The CDR3 is made up of 16 amino acids.

The CDR3 sequence: CSVSVGPNTEAFF. The CDR3 DNA follows: TGCAGCGTTTCGGTCGGGCCGAACACTGAAGCTTTCTTT. The chain couples TRBV29-1 to TRBJ1-1; D is uncertain. The germline CDR1 and CDR2 sequences are SQVTM and ANQGSEA. CDR3 length equals 13 residues. Trimming stripped 5 bases from V and 1 base from J, with 11 bases between.

V gene TRBV30 combines with J gene TRBJ1-1, with unresolved D. This CDR3 contains 13 residues. The germline CDR1 and CDR2 sequences are GTSNPN and SVGIG (reference sequence). The germline V and J ends were trimmed by 1 base and 3 bases, with 9 bases remaining between them. DNA for the CDR3: TGTGCCTGGAGTGCCGCTACAGACACTGAAGCTTTCTTT. This encodes CAWSAATDTEAFF.

This chain uses TRBV4-1 with TRBJ2-3; 7 positions match TRBD2. Germline values: CDR1 MGHRA, CDR2 YSYEKL. V trimming: 0 bases; J trimming: 6 bases; junction bases outside the gene matches: 12. This CDR3 is 17 amino acids long. The CDR3 spells CASSQESRGWGGDTQYF. CDR3 nucleotides: TGCGCCAGCAGCCAAGAGAGCAGAGGATGGGGAGGGGATACGCAGTATTTT.

This clonotype was seen once. This chain connects TRBV20-1 to TRBJ1-5; possibly TRBD1 for D (5 bases). The CDR3 has 12 amino acids. Germline CDR1 and CDR2: DFQATT and SNEGSKA (reference sequence). The V end was cut by 6 bases, the J end by 4 bases, with 10 bases between. CDR3 sequence reads: CSAGAGNQPQHF. The CDR3, as DNA: TGCAGTGCAGGGGCGGGGAATCAGCCCCAGCATTTT.

This rearrangement joins TRBV30 to TRBJ1-5; 7 positions match TRBD1. The V and J ends lost 1 base and 6 bases, in that order; junction bases with no gene match: 6. The CDR3 has 14 residues. Looked up from germline, CDR1 is GTSNPN and CDR2 is SVGIG (reference sequence). The CDR3 region is CAWSATGVAQPQHF. The CDR3 DNA reads as TGTGCCTGGAGTGCTACAGGGGTGGCTCAGCCCCAGCATTTT.

This chain links TRBV3-1 with TRBJ1-2, with unresolved D. The CDR3 loop spans 13 amino acids. Trimming stripped 3 bases from V and 8 bases from J, with 13 bases between. Germline lookup yields CDR1 LGHDT and CDR2 YNNKEL (reference sequence). The CDR3 coding sequence is TGTGCCAGCAGCCACCGTGAGGACCAAGGCTACACCTTC. The encoded protein is CASSHREDQGYTF.